Below, 2 T cell receptor beta chains from the same sample are listed, as sequenced in a study of blood T cell repertoires in COVID-19. Clones were read by immunoSEQ multiplex PCR, and TCRdb kept only the in-frame ones, dropping some. The sample has roughly 230,000 clones, about 90% seen once. Material: PBMCs or T cells enriched from blood (not recorded which). These TCRs come from a woman between 25 and 40 years old with acute COVID-19.

The rearrangement joins TRBV29-1 to TRBJ1-1, with 9 bases aligning to TRBD1. V trimming: 4 bases; J trimming: 5 bases; junction bases outside the gene matches: 11. Germline V lookup: CDR1 SQVTM, CDR2 ANQGSEA. The CDR3 is 15 amino acids. The CDR3 DNA sequence: TGCAGCGTTGGTTCCGGGACAGGGAAAGGGACTGAAGCTTTCTTT. As protein: CSVGSGTGKGTEAFF. Variable domain in full (rest from reference TRBV29-1 and TRBJ1-1): SAVISQKPSRDICQRGTSLTIQCQVDSQVTMMFWYRQQPGQSLTLIATANQGSEATYESGFVIDKFPISRPNLTFSTLTVSNMSPEDSSIYLCSVGSGTGKGTEAFFGQGTRLTVV.

This clone appeared a single time. This sequence joins TRBV5-6 and TRBJ2-2; TRBD1 matches 9 bases. In germline, CDR1 is SGHDT, CDR2 YYEEEE. This CDR3 is 18 amino acids long. V shed 4 bases and J 9 bases; nucleotides not matched to a gene: 19. This CDR3 is CASSPAPRDRVNMRELFF. The CDR3 nucleotides read TGTGCCAGCAGCCCGGCGCCCCGGGACAGGGTTAACATGCGGGAGCTGTTTTTT. The variable domain in full, completed from reference TRBV5-6 and TRBJ2-2, reads DAGVTQSPTHLIKTRGQQVTLRCSPKSGHDTVSWYQQALGQGPQFIFQYYEEEERQRGNFPDRFSGHQFPNYSSELNVNALLLGDSALYLCASSPAPRDRVNMRELFFGEGSRLTVL.